This TCR beta chain was sequenced during a study of blood T cell repertoires in COVID-19. The germline CDR1 and CDR2 sequences are LGHDT and YNNKEL (reference sequence). With 0 bases removed from V and 5 bases from J, the gap between germline ends came to 14 bases. The CDR3 totals 16 residues. TCRdb keeps only in-frame clones here, not all; method: immunoSEQ multiplex PCR. The sample lists roughly 130,000 clones, 75% to 90% occurring once. Material for sequencing was peripheral blood. The rearrangement uses TRBV3-1 (or the pseudogene TRBV3-2) and TRBJ2-4, with a tentative D call TRBD1 (6 bases). The TCR originated in a man aged 55 to 70 with active or convalescent COVID-19. CDR3 in DNA: TGTGCCAGCAGCCAAGATCTAGGGGGATTTCAAAACATTCAGTACTTC. Residues: CASSQDLGGFQNIQYF.